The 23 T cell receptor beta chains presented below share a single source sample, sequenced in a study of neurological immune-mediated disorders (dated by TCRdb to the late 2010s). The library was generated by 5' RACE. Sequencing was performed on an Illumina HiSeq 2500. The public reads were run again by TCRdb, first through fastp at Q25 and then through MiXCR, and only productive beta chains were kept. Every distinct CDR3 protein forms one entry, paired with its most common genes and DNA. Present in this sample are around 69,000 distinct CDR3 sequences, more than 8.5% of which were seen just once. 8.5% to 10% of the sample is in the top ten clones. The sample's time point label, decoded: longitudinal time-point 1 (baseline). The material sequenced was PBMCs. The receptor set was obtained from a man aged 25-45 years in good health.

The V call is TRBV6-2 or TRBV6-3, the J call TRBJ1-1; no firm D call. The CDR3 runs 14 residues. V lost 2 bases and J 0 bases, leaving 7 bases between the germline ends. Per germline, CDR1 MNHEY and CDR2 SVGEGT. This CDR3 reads CASSYPQLNTEAFF. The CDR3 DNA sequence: TGTGCCAGCAGTTACCCGCAATTGAACACTGAAGCTTTCTTT.

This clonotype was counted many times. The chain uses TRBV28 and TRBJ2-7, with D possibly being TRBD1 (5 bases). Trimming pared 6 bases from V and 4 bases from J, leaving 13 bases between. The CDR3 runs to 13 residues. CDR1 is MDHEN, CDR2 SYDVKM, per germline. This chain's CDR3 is CASRSQGLYEQYF. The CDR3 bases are TGTGCCAGCAGATCCCAGGGCTTATACGAGCAGTACTTC.

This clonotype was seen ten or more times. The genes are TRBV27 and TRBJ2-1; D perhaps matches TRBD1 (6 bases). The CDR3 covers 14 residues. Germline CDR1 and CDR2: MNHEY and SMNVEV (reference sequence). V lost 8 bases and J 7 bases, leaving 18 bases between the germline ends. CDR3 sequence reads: CASGNRERLNEQFF. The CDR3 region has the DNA TGTGCCAGCGGGAACAGGGAAAGGTTGAATGAGCAGTTCTTC.

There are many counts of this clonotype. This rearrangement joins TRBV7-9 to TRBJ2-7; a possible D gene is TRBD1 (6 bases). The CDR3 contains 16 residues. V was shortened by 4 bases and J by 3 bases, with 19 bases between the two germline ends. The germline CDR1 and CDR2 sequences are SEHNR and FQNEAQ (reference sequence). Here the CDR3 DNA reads TGTGCCAGCAGCTCTATTATATCGGGACATAGCTACGAGCAGTACTTC. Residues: CASSSIISGHSYEQYF.

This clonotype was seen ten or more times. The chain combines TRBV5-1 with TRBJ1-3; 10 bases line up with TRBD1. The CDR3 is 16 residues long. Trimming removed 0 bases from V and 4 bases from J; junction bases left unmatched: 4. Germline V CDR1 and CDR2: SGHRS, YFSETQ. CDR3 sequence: CASSLDPTGGGNTIYF. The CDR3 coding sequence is TGCGCCAGCAGCTTGGACCCGACAGGGGGCGGAAACACCATATATTTT.

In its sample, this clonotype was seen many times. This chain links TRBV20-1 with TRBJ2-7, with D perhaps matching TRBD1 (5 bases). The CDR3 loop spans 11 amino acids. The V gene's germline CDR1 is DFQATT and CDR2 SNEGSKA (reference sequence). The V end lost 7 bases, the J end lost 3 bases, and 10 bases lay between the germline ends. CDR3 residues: CSGWGGYEQYF. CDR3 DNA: TGCAGTGGATGGGGCGGCTACGAGCAGTACTTC.

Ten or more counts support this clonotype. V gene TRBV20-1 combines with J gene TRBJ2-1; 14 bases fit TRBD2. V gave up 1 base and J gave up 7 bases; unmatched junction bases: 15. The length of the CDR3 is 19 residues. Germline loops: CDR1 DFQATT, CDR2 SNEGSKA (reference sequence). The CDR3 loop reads CSARANQYPGLAGDNEQFF. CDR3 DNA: TGCAGTGCTAGAGCAAATCAGTATCCGGGACTAGCGGGAGATAATGAGCAGTTCTTC.

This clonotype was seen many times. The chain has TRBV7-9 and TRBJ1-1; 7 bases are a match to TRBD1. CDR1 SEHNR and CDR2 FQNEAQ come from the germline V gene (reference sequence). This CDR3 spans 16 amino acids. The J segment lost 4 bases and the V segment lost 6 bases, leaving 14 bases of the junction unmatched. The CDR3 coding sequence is TGTGCCAGCAGTTCGAGGGGGGACAGCCGGGGCACTGAAGCTTTCTTT. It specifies CASSSRGDSRGTEAFF.

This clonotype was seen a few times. The CDR3 bases are TGTGCCAGCAATCAACTCGAGGATGGCTACACCTTC. Protein: CASNQLEDGYTF. The rearrangement joins TRBV6-2 or TRBV6-3 to TRBJ1-2; D is ambiguous. V lost 7 bases to trimming and J lost 6 bases, with 12 bases between them. Germline CDR1 is MNHEY and CDR2 is SVGEGT. The CDR3 is 12 residues long.

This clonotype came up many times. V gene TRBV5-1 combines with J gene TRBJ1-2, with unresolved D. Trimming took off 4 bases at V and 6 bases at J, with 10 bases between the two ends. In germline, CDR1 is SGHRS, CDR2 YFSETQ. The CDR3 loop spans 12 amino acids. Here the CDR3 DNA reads TGCGCCAGCAGCAAGACACCCGATGGCTACACCTTC. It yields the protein CASSKTPDGYTF.

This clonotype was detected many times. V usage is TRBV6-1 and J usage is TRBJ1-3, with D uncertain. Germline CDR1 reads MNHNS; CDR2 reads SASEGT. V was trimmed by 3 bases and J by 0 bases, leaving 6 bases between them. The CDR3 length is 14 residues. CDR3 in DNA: TGTGCCAGCAGTGACGGGGTCTCTGGAAACACCATATATTTT. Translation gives CASSDGVSGNTIYF.

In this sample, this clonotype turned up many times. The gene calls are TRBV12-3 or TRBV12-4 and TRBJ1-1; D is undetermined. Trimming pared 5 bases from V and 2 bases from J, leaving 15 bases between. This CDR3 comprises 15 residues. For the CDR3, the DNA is TGTGCCAGCAGTGAAAGGACCGTCGAAAACACTGAAGCTTTCTTT. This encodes CASSERTVENTEAFF.

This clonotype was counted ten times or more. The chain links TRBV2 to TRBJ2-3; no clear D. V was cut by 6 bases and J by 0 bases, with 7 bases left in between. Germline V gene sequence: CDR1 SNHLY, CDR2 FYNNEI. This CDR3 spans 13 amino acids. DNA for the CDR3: TGTGCCAGCAGCCAGGACAGCACAGATACGCAGTATTTT. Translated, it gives CASSQDSTDTQYF. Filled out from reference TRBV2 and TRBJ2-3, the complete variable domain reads EPEVTQTPSHQVTQMGQEVILRCVPISNHLYFYWYRQILGQKVEFLVSFYNNEISEKSEIFDDQFSVERPDGSNFTLKIRSTKLEDSAMYFCASSQDSTDTQYFGPGTRLTVL.

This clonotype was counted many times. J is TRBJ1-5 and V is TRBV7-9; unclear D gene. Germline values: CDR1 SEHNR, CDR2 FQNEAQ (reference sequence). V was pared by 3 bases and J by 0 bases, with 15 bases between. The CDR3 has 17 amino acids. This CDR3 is CASSFNIAEDSNQPQHF. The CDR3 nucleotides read TGTGCCAGCAGCTTCAATATTGCAGAGGATAGCAATCAGCCCCAGCATTTT. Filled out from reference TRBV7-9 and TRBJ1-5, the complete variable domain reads DTGVSQNPRHKITKRGQNVTFRCDPISEHNRLYWYRQTLGQGPEFLTYFQNEAQLEKSRLLSDRFSAERPKGSFSTLEIQRTEQGDSAMYLCASSFNIAEDSNQPQHFGDGTRLSIL.

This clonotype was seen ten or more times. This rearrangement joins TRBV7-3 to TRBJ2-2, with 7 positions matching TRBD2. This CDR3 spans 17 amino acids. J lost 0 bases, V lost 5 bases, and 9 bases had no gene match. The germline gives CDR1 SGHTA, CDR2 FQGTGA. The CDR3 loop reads CASSMGWLAANTGELFF. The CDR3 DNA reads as TGTGCCAGCAGCATGGGGTGGCTAGCGGCGAACACCGGGGAGCTGTTTTTT. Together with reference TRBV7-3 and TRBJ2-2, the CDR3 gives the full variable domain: GAGVSQTPSNKVTEKGKYVELRCDPISGHTALYWYRQSLGQGPEFLIYFQGTGAADDSGLPNDRFFAVRPEGSVSTLKIQRTERGDSAVYLCASSMGWLAANTGELFFGEGSRLTVL.

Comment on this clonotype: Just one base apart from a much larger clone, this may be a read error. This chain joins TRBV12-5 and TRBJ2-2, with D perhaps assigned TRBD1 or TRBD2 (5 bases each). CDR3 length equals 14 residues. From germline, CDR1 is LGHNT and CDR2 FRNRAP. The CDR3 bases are TGTGCTAGTGGTTTGGACGGGAACACCGGGGACCTGTTTTTT. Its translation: CASGLDGNTGDLFF.

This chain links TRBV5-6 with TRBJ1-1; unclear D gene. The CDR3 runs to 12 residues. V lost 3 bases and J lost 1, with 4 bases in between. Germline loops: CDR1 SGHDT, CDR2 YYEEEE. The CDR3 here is CASSSWNTEAFF. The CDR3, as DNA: TGTGCCAGCAGCTCGTGGAACACTGAAGCTTTCTTT.

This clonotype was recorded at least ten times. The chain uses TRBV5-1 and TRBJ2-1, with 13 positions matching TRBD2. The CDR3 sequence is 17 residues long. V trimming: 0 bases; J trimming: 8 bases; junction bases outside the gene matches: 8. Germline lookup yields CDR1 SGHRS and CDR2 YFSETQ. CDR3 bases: TGCGCCAGCAGCTTGGGCCCACTAGCGGGAGGGCCCGATGAGCAGTTCTTC. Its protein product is CASSLGPLAGGPDEQFF.

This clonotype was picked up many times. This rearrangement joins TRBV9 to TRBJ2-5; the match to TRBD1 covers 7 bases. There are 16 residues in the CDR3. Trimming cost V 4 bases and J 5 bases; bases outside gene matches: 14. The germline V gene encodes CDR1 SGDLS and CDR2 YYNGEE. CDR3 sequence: CASSSRTGPLPETQYF. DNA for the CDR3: TGTGCCAGCAGCTCCAGGACAGGACCCCTACCGGAGACCCAGTACTTC.

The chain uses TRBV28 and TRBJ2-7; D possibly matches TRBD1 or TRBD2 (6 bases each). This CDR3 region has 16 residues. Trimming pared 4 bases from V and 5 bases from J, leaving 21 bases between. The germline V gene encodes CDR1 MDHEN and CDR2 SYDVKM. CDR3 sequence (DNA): TGTGCCAGCAGTTACCCGGTAGGGGGGAGCGTCCACGAGCAGTACTTC. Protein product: CASSYPVGGSVHEQYF. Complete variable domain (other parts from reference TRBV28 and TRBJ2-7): DVKVTQSSRYLVKRTGEKVFLECVQDMDHENMFWYRQDPGLGLRLIYFSYDVKMKEKGDIPEGYSVSREKKERFSLILESASTNQTSMYLCASSYPVGGSVHEQYFGPGTRLTVT.

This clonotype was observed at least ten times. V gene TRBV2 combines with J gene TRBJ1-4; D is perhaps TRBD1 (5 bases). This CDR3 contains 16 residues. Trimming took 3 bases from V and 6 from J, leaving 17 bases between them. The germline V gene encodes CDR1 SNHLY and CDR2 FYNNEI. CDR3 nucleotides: TGTGCCAGCAGTGATTACTTCCGGGACGCCTATGAAAAACTGTTTTTT. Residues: CASSDYFRDAYEKLFF.

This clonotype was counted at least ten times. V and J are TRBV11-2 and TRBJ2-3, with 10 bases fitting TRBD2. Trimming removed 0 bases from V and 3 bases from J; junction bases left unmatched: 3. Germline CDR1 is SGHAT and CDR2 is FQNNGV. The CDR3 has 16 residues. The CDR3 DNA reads TGTGCCAGCAGCTTAGATATAGCGGGAGGAACAGATACGCAGTATTTT. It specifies CASSLDIAGGTDTQYF. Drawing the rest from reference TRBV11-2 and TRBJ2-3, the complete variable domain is EAGVAQSPRYKIIEKRQSVAFWCNPISGHATLYWYQQILGQGPKLLIQFQNNGVVDDSQLPKDRFSAERLKGVDSTLKIQPAKLEDSAVYLCASSLDIAGGTDTQYFGPGTRLTVL.

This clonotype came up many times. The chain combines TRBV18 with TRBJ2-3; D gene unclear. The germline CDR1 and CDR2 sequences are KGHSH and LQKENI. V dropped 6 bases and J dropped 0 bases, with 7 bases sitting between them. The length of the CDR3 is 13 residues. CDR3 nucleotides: TGTGCCAGCTCCCACTCTAGCACAGATACGCAGTATTTT. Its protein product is CASSHSSTDTQYF.